This T cell receptor (beta chain) derives from a study of technical replicates of blood from several donors. Method: immunoSEQ multiplex PCR; TCRdb's copy keeps in-frame clones and lacks some. Among tens of thousands of clones listed, approximately 95% were seen once. The germline V gene has CDR1 MGHRA and CDR2 YSYEKL. The CDR3 extends over 14 amino acids. Trimming pared 3 bases from V and 5 bases from J, leaving 14 bases between. Sequenced: T cells isolated from PBMCs. This chain links TRBV4-1 with TRBJ2-7; D not resolved. The sequence was obtained from a human donor in good health. The CDR3 coding sequence is TGCGCCAGCAGCCAGCAAAGTTACAACCACGAGCAGTACTTC. Its protein product is CASSQQSYNHEQYF.